The TCR beta chain under discussion was sequenced for a study of shared clonotypes between healthy human individuals. CDR1 is WNHNN and CDR2 is SYGVQD in the germline V gene (reference sequence). Trimming pared 6 bases from V and 0 bases from J, leaving 8 bases between. CDR3 length: 13 amino acids. Clones were read by immunoSEQ multiplex PCR, and TCRdb kept only the in-frame ones, dropping some. Of hundreds of thousands of clones listed, about 74% are singletons. The CD4+ fraction was divided into a CD45RA+ naive subset and a CD45RA-negative memory subset. Material for sequencing was memory CD4+ T cells sorted from blood. Noted subset: CD45RA-negative fraction. The sequence was collected from a woman aged 30 to 39 in good health. The chain carries TRBV10-1 and TRBJ1-1; D unresolved. The CDR3 nucleotides read TGCGCCAGCAGACAGTCGATGAACACTGAAGCTTTCTTT. It yields the protein CASRQSMNTEAFF.